Listed here are 22 T cell receptor beta chains from one sample, sequenced in a study of T cell responses to AZD1222 COVID-19 vaccine. Some clones are missing from TCRdb's copy, which holds only in-frame ones; the method was immunoSEQ multiplex PCR. The sample yields 95,000 to 150,000 clones, less than 95% seen once. Sample: peripheral blood, taken on day 0 of AZD1222 vaccination. These receptors were collected from an adult in good health.

This sequence joins TRBV29-1 and TRBJ1-1; 8 bases fit TRBD1. V shed 6 bases and J 4 bases; nucleotides not matched to a gene: 7. CDR1 SQVTM and CDR2 ANQGSEA come from the germline V gene. The CDR3 has 13 residues. The CDR3 DNA is TGCAGCGTGTTCGGACAGGGAGGCACTGAAGCTTTCTTT. Translated: CSVFGQGGTEAFF.

This rearrangement joins TRBV12-3 or TRBV12-4 to TRBJ2-7; D ambiguous. Trimming took 3 bases from V and 5 from J, leaving 5 bases between them. The CDR3 extends over 11 amino acids. DNA for the CDR3: TGTGCCAGCAGTTTCTTGAACGAGCAGTACTTC. Its translation: CASSFLNEQYF.

The chain is built from TRBV28 and TRBJ1-2; 12 bases agree with TRBD1. The V gene's germline CDR1 is MDHEN and CDR2 SYDVKM. The CDR3 spans 15 residues. J gave up 8 bases and V 5 bases, and 9 bases lay outside the gene matches. Here the CDR3 reads CASSDPGQGAGGYTF. CDR3 nucleotide sequence: TGTGCCAGCAGTGATCCGGGACAGGGGGCAGGAGGCTACACCTTC.

V gene TRBV27 combines with J gene TRBJ1-1, with D perhaps matching TRBD1 (5 bases). This CDR3 comprises 14 residues. Deletions cut 3 bases from V and 4 bases from J, with 12 bases between. Germline CDR1 is MNHEY and CDR2 is SMNVEV (reference sequence). This chain's CDR3 is CASSFSGGTTEAFF. CDR3 DNA sequence: TGTGCCAGCAGTTTCTCTGGGGGTACCACTGAAGCTTTCTTT.

The chain links TRBV19 to TRBJ1-6, with 12 bases lining up with TRBD1. The V gene end was trimmed by 5 bases and the J gene end by 10 bases; junction bases not matched to a gene: 6. Germline assignment: CDR1 LNHDA and CDR2 SQIVND (reference sequence). The CDR3 runs 15 residues. DNA of the CDR3: TGTGCCAGTAGTCCCCGGGACAGGGGGCCGTCACCCCTCCACTTT. It encodes CASSPRDRGPSPLHF.

CDR3 coding DNA: TGCAGCGTTGGGGGAAATAGCAATCAGCCCCAGCATTTT. This encodes CSVGGNSNQPQHF. V and J are TRBV29-1 and TRBJ1-5; no firm D call. V lost 4 bases to trimming and J lost 0 bases, with 7 bases between them. Germline loops: CDR1 SQVTM, CDR2 ANQGSEA. The CDR3 covers 13 residues.

The J gene is TRBJ1-2, the V gene TRBV7-9, with 11 bases that match TRBD1. The CDR3 has 14 residues. Trimming took 2 bases from V and 8 from J; bases not matched to a gene: 4. The germline CDR1 and CDR2 sequences are SEHNR and FQNEAQ (reference sequence). The CDR3 nucleotides read TGTGCCAGCAGCTTAACCGGGACAGGGGGAGGCTACACCTTC. Its translation is CASSLTGTGGGYTF.

The rearrangement links TRBV5-6 to TRBJ1-2; D is possibly TRBD1 (5 bases). CDR1 is SGHDT and CDR2 is YYEEEE in the germline V gene. The V and J ends lost 4 bases and 8 bases respectively, with 12 bases between them. The CDR3 runs to 12 residues. The CDR3 DNA reads TGTGCCAGCAGCCGGGGGTCTCTCGGCTACACCTTC. It is translated as CASSRGSLGYTF.

V and J are TRBV30 and TRBJ1-2; D may be TRBD1 (6 bases). The CDR3 spans 14 residues. Germline V gene data show CDR1 as GTSNPN and CDR2 as SVGIG (reference sequence). Trimming pared 5 bases from V and 4 bases from J, leaving 17 bases between. The CDR3 here is CAWQDGGLGYGYTF. The CDR3 nucleotides read TGTGCCTGGCAAGACGGGGGGCTCGGCTATGGCTACACCTTC.

In DNA form, the CDR3 reads TGCGCCAGCAGTGAGGCGGGCAGTAACTATGGCTACACCTTC. Translation gives CASSEAGSNYGYTF. The rearrangement joins TRBV10-2 to TRBJ1-2; D not resolved. V was shortened by 2 bases and J by 1 base, with 8 bases between the two germline ends. The germline gives CDR1 WSHSY, CDR2 SAAADI. The CDR3 is made up of 14 amino acids.

The chain couples TRBV15 to TRBJ2-7, with 7 bases lining up with TRBD2. Germline loops: CDR1 LNHNV, CDR2 YYDKDF (reference sequence). This CDR3 spans 16 amino acids. V trimming: 3 bases; J trimming: 3 bases; junction bases outside the gene matches: 11. CDR3 sequence: CATSSPGSGTLYEQYF. The CDR3 DNA reads as TGTGCCACCAGCAGCCCAGGAAGCGGGACCCTCTACGAGCAGTACTTC.

This clone was counted a few times. J is TRBJ1-1 and V is TRBV29-1; D is possibly TRBD1 (6 bases). Germline-derived CDR1 and CDR2 are SQVTM and ANQGSEA. V was shortened by 2 bases and J by 3 bases, with 16 bases between the two germline ends. The CDR3 sequence is 15 residues long. CDR3 nucleotides: TGCAGCGTTGAACAAACCACAGGGTTGGACACTGAAGCTTTCTTT. This gives the protein CSVEQTTGLDTEAFF.

V and J are TRBV28 and TRBJ2-7, with TRBD2 matching over 11 bases. V lost 3 bases to trimming and J lost 6 bases; unmatched junction nucleotides: 10. This CDR3 spans 16 amino acids. Germline V gives CDR1 MDHEN, CDR2 SYDVKM. The CDR3 here is CASSFRTSGGIAEQYF. CDR3 in DNA: TGTGCCAGCAGTTTTCGTACTAGCGGGGGAATTGCCGAGCAGTACTTC.

This chain joins TRBV7-2 and TRBJ1-5; no reliable D call. Trimming removed 3 bases at V and 0 bases at J, with 9 bases between. This CDR3 comprises 15 residues. Germline V lookup: CDR1 SGHTA, CDR2 FQGNSA. In DNA, the CDR3 is TGTGCCAGCAGCTTCGGAATATATAGCAATCAGCCCCAGCATTTT. This encodes CASSFGIYSNQPQHF.

V usage is TRBV5-4 and J usage is TRBJ2-4, with a tentative D call TRBD1 (6 bases). The germline gives CDR1 SGHNT, CDR2 YYREEE (reference sequence). This CDR3 has 15 residues. V shed 0 bases and J shed 5 bases, with 12 bases lying between them. The CDR3 loop reads CASSLAVGTQNIQYF. CDR3 DNA: TGTGCCAGCAGCTTGGCGGTGGGGACACAAAACATTCAGTACTTC.

J is TRBJ1-2 and V is TRBV30; D perhaps matches TRBD1 (6 bases). Trimming stripped 1 base from V and 8 bases from J, with 11 bases between. The CDR3 covers 12 residues. In germline, CDR1 is GTSNPN, CDR2 SVGIG (reference sequence). In DNA form, the CDR3 reads TGTGCCTGGAGTGCTTCTGGGGGCGGCTACACCTTC. It specifies CAWSASGGGYTF.

The chain combines TRBV19 with TRBJ1-5; D gene uncertain. Trimming pared 3 bases from V and 1 base from J, leaving 7 bases between. The CDR3 sequence is 14 residues long. Germline V gene data show CDR1 as LNHDA and CDR2 as SQIVND (reference sequence). DNA of the CDR3: TGTGCCAGTAGTATTTACGGAAGCAATCAGCCCCAGCATTTT. This encodes CASSIYGSNQPQHF.

J is TRBJ1-4 and V is TRBV6-1, with D perhaps matching TRBD1 (5 bases). The CDR3 is 14 residues long. Per germline, CDR1 MNHNS and CDR2 SASEGT. V shed 2 bases and J shed 8 bases, with 12 bases lying between them. The chain's CDR3 is CASSEWSEGEKLFF. The CDR3 coding sequence is TGTGCCAGCAGTGAATGGTCAGAGGGGGAAAAACTGTTTTTT.

The chain carries TRBV7-8 and TRBJ2-5; 7 nucleotides align to TRBD1. The CDR3 is 16 residues long. Per the germline V gene, CDR1 is SGHVS and CDR2 is FQNEAQ. Losses at the gene ends were 2 bases for V and 2 bases for J; bases not matched to a gene: 8. CDR3 sequence: CASSLNFPGGQETQYF. The CDR3 DNA follows: TGTGCCAGCAGCTTAAATTTCCCAGGGGGACAAGAGACCCAGTACTTC.

The chain couples TRBV19 to TRBJ2-5; D remains unclear. The CDR3 length is 14 residues. Germline V gene lookup returns CDR1 LNHDA and CDR2 SQIVND (reference sequence). Trimming took off 1 base at V and 4 bases at J, with 10 bases between the two ends. The CDR3, as DNA: TGTGCCAGTAGTATAGGGGTATGGGGAGAGACCCAGTACTTC. Encoded protein: CASSIGVWGETQYF.

The gene calls are TRBV28 and TRBJ1-2; D remains ambiguous. Germline values: CDR1 MDHEN, CDR2 SYDVKM. The germline V and J ends were trimmed by 8 bases and 4 bases, with 14 bases remaining between them. The CDR3 is 13 residues long. CDR3 DNA: TGTGCCAGCGGAATACCAAGGGCCTATGGCTACACCTTC. Its protein product is CASGIPRAYGYTF.

The chain employs TRBV28 and TRBJ1-1, with D unclear. The CDR3 spans 12 residues. Germline CDR1 MDHEN, CDR2 SYDVKM. V was clipped by 6 bases and J by 9 bases, with 14 bases between them. In DNA, the CDR3 is TGTGCCAGCAGATTAGGAGGTAGGAAAGCTTTCTTT. Its protein is CASRLGGRKAFF.